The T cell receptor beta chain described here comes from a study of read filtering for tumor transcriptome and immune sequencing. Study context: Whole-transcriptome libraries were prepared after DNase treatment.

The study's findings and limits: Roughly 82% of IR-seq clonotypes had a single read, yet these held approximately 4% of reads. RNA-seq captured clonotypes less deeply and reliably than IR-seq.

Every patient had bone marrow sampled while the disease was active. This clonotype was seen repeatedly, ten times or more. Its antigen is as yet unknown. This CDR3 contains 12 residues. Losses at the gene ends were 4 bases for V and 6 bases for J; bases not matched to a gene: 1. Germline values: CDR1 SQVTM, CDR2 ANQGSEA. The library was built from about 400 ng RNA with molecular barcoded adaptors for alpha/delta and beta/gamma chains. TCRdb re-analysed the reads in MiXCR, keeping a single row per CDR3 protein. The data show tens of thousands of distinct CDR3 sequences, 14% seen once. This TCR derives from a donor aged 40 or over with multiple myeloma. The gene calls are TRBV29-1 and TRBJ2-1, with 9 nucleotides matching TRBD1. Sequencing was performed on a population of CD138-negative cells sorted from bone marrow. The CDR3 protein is CSVVTGGNEQFF. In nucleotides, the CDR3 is TGCAGCGTTGTGACAGGGGGCAATGAGCAGTTCTTC.